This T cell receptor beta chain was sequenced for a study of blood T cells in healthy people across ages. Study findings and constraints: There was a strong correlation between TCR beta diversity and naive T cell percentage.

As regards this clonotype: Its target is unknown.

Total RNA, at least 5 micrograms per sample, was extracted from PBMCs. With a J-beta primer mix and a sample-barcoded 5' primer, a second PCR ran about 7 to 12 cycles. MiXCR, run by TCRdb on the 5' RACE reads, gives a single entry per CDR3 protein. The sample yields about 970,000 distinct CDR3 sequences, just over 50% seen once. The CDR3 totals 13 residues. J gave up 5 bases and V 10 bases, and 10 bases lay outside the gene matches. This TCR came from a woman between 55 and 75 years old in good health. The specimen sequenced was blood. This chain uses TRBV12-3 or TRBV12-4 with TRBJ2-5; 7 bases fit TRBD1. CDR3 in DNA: TGTGCCACCCAAGGGGGCCACCGGGAGACCCAGTACTTC. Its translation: CATQGGHRETQYF.